The rows below give T cell receptor beta chains drawn from one sample of a study of T cells in Graves' hyperthyroidism and ophthalmopathy. Each CDR3 protein gets one entry after TCRdb re-called the multiplex PCR reads with MiXCR. The sample has hundreds of thousands of distinct CDR3 sequences; roughly 37% are singletons. Material: blood. These receptors were taken from a man younger than 30 with Graves' hyperthyroidism. Both conserved end residues are part of each CDR3. The D gene is left open where the match is weak. The size field is filled for only some rows; it gives once, few, many or a size class.

TRBJ1-1	-	many	TRBV29-1	CSVGLTMNTEAFF	TGCAGCGTTGGGCTCACAATGAACACTGAAGCTTTCTTT
TRBJ1-2	-	many	TRBV5-6	CASSFSGDGYTF	TGTGCCAGCAGCTTTTCGGGAGATGGCTACACCTTC
TRBJ1-1	TRBD1	few	TRBV12-3/TRBV12-4	CASSLGTGGPSEAFF	TGTGCCAGCAGTTTAGGGACAGGAGGGCCCAGTGAAGCTTTCTTT
TRBJ1-4	-	many	TRBV15	CATSPLLEEVSFF	TGTGCCACCAGCCCCTTATTGGAAGAAGTATCGTTTTTT
TRBJ1-1	-	many	TRBV7-9	CASSFPMGTEAFF	TGTGCCAGCAGCTTCCCGATGGGCACTGAAGCTTTCTTT
TRBJ1-2	-	-	TRBV7-3	CASRLGQLGGYTF	TGTGCCAGCAGGTTGGGACAACTGGGTGGCTACACCTTC
TRBJ1-2	TRBD1	few	TRBV5-1	CASSPYRGHVYGYTF	TGCGCCAGCAGCCCCTACAGGGGGCACGTCTATGGCTACACCTTC
TRBJ2-7	TRBD2	-	TRBV6-5	CASSYTGLAGVRQYF	TGTGCCAGCAGTTACACGGGACTAGCGGGAGTGCGGCAGTACTTC
TRBJ2-3	TRBD2	-	TRBV25-1	CASSEYSGVGLDTQYF	TGTGCCAGCAGTGAATATAGCGGGGTCGGTCTAGATACGCAGTATTTT
TRBJ1-6	-	many	TRBV2	CASSNDRANNSPLHF	TGTGCCAGCAGTAACGACAGAGCTAATAATTCACCCCTCCACTTT
TRBJ2-5	TRBD2	-	TRBV7-8	CASSYGPHSGGKETQYF	TGTGCCAGCAGTTATGGTCCCCATAGCGGGGGGAAAGAGACCCAGTACTTC
TRBJ1-4	-	many	TRBV29-1	CSVEDNEKLFF	TGCAGCGTTGAGGATAATGAAAAACTGTTTTTT
TRBJ2-7	-	many	TRBV7-8	CASSLQGRYEQYF	TGTGCCAGCAGCTTACAGGGAAGGTACGAGCAGTACTTC
TRBJ1-1	-	many	TRBV7-9	CASSLVGRALYTEAFF	TGTGCCAGCAGCTTAGTCGGGAGGGCTCTTTACACTGAAGCTTTCTTT